This TCR beta chain was documented in a study of identical twins. Study-wide results and caveats: Out-of-frame alpha sequences shared by twins were enriched for low generation probability. Invariant populations such as MAIT and iNKT cells could partly muddle zero-insertion analyses. Beta out-of-frame twin sharing showed a weaker excess. Models underestimated out-of-frame TCR alpha sharing in monozygotic twins.

This clonotype was observed a handful of times. Antigen unknown. V lost 7 bases to trimming and J lost 4 bases; unmatched junction nucleotides: 9. The CDR3 contains 15 residues. CDR1 and CDR2 (germline): SNHLY, FYNNEI. TCRdb fed the 5' RACE reads into MiXCR, producing one record per CDR3 protein. The sample comprises a few hundred thousand distinct CDR3 sequences, 9.6% of which are singletons, and 2.5% to 3.5% rests with the top ten. This sample also appeared in a second study, on yellow fever vaccine responses in identical twins.

The sequence derives from a woman aged 18-29 years in good health. Sequences were obtained from PBMCs. The chain is built from TRBV2 and TRBJ2-3; 9 nucleotides match TRBD2. Here the CDR3 reads CASNRLADGSDTQYF. The CDR3 nucleotides are TGTGCCAGCAACCGACTAGCGGATGGCTCAGATACGCAGTATTTT.